This TCR beta chain was recovered during a study of early stage breast cancer tumors (dated 2017 in TCRdb). With regard to the full study: Of the roughly 17 invasive breast tumors, about a dozen were found to be estrogen receptor-positive, progesterone receptor-positive and HER2-negative. About 70% of the 12 ER+/PR+/HER2- tumors were invasive ductal carcinomas, while the other four were invasive lobular carcinomas. Across all samples, about 3,000,000 templates representing over a million unique clonotypes were detected. The average read coverage per sample was approximately 9.8-fold. Paper-wide results and their limitations: Greater similarity was observed between blood and normal breast repertoires than between blood and tumor repertoires, and tumor was distinguished from normal in 14 of 16 patients when each tissue was compared with blood. Sequencing bulk genomic DNA from unsorted cells could not capture chain pairing or functional markers like CD4, CD8 and FOXP3. Enriched TCRB sequences shared across patients were found to be mostly commonly generated sequences that were unlikely to play an important role in the tumor microenvironment. Because the cohort was small, a breakdown by tumor subtype could not be done. Tumors showed around 2.7-fold higher T cell density and higher clonality than adjacent normal breast tissue.

About this clone: This clone's antigen is unknown. Per-base quality was not reported, and no clone a single base away is much larger than it.

The study profiled bulk TCR beta-chain repertoires in matched peripheral blood, tumor and adjacent normal breast tissue taken from about 15 patients with early-stage breast cancer. Before surgery, about 4.5-11 mL of whole blood was collected into EDTA tubes and then processed within 2 hours. Peripheral blood mononuclear cells were isolated by Ficoll-Paque centrifugation in SepMate-50 tubes. PBMCs were cryopreserved in about 90% FBS with about 10% DMSO in aliquots of roughly 1.9 to 4.5 million cells and stored in liquid nitrogen. The Qiagen AllPrep DNA/RNA Mini kit was used to extract genomic DNA. Every sample was amplified as two independent genomic DNA replicates, using roughly 0.5 ug for blood and approximately 1.5 ug for tumor or normal breast. Following the manufacturer's instructions, the ImmunoSeq Intro kit was used to carry out TCRB sequencing on genomic DNA. For absolute quantification, the approximately 29-cycle multiplex PCR included proprietary primers along with spike-in control sequences. An 87-bp fragment spanning the CDR3 and flanking V and J genes was sequenced with single-end 150-bp reads. Seven samples, with two replicates for each sample, were multiplexed per lane of an Illumina MiSeq using version 3.0 chemistry. For the original study's pipeline: Raw data were processed with the vendor's proprietary pipeline, and both replicates were merged into a single result per sample. Productive rearrangements sharing the V-gene family, CDR3 amino acid sequence and J-gene segment were defined as clonotypes. Clonality was calculated as 1 minus the normalized Shannon entropy (Pielou evenness) of TCRB abundances. T cell density was estimated as total templates divided by the number of input cells, with the number of input cells inferred from the DNA input amount. Total repertoire diversity and clonality were estimated with Recon using default parameters. A clonotype was considered tumor-enriched if its abundance in tumor exceeded 0.1% and was at least 32-fold higher than its abundance in normal breast. In TCRdb, the immuneACCESS table is reduced to in-frame sequences with V and J assigned. These tables do not hold every clone; where another copy was compared, an unresolved V gene accounts for under half, and the others remain unexplained. The DNA gave D and trimming, while V, J and clone size come from that table. For this sample there are some 30,000 clones; 84% appear just once. The ten largest clonotypes hold 9.3% of the sample.

Taken from cysteine to phenylalanine, the CDR3 has 17 residues. CDR3 DNA is the only sequence kept; it has 51 bases, read in frame from the first base. Input material: blood. In this chain, TRBV12-1 is recombined with TRBJ1-2; TRBD1, the D gene given by the table, was not confirmed from the DNA. TRBV12-1 is described as a pseudogene. This receptor was identified in a person aged 45 to 60 with breast cancer. The DNA is as follows: TGTGCCAGCAGCTATCCAGGACAGGGGAATTCTAACTATGGCTACACCTTC. Its protein product is CASSYPGQGNSNYGYTF.